This entry lists 32 T cell receptor beta chains sequenced from one sample in a study of shared clonotypes between healthy human individuals. Assay used: immunoSEQ multiplex PCR; TCRdb lists only in-frame clones, some missing. The repertoire holds fewer than 650,000 clones, with 75% to 85% as singletons. Input material: PBMCs. The receptors derive from a woman aged 40 to 55 in good health. Some clones in this sample may be carry-over from other donors' samples.

The sample holds a few counts of this clone. A far larger clone is a single base away, which makes a read error likely. The final CDR3 position lacks the conserved phenylalanine or tryptophan, pointing to a likely read error. This chain uses TRBV5-6 with TRBJ2-7; weak D call: TRBD2 (5 bases). V shed 4 bases and J shed 6 bases, with 17 bases lying between them. The CDR3 length is 14 residues. Germline CDR1 SGHDT, CDR2 YYEEEE. CDR3: CASSPGEFASEQYS. CDR3 sequence (DNA): TGTGCCAGCAGCCCCGGGGAGTTTGCCTCCGAGCAGTACTCC.

The rearrangement links TRBV7-9 to TRBJ2-5; TRBD2 might be the D (5 bases). Looked up from germline, CDR1 is SEHNR and CDR2 is FQNEAQ (reference sequence). V lost 1 base to trimming and J lost 7 bases, with 13 bases between them. The CDR3 is 14 amino acids. The CDR3 loop is CASSLDSGVGTQYF. For the CDR3, the DNA is TGTGCCAGCAGCTTAGATTCCGGGGTGGGGACCCAGTACTTC. Together with reference TRBV7-9 and TRBJ2-5, the CDR3 gives the full variable domain: DTGVSQNPRHKITKRGQNVTFRCDPISEHNRLYWYRQTLGQGPEFLTYFQNEAQLEKSRLLSDRFSAERPKGSFSTLEIQRTEQGDSAMYLCASSLDSGVGTQYFGPGTRLLVL.

J is TRBJ2-3 and V is TRBV4-3, with D possibly being TRBD2 (5 bases). CDR3 length: 16 amino acids. V lost 1 base, J lost 2 bases, and 13 bases lay in between. Germline-derived CDR1 and CDR2 are LGHNA and YSLEER. The CDR3 DNA is TGCGCCAGCAGCCAAGGCGCTAGCAGAGACACAGATACGCAGTATTTT. Its translation: CASSQGASRDTDTQYF.

CDR3 DNA sequence: TGTGCCATCGCCGGGGCTGGGGGCAATCAGCCCCAGCATTTT. Amino acids: CAIAGAGGNQPQHF. V gene TRBV10-3 combines with J gene TRBJ1-5; weak D call: TRBD1 (5 bases). The CDR3 has 14 amino acids. Deletions cut 8 bases from V and 2 bases from J, with 13 bases between. Per the germline V gene, CDR1 is ENHRY and CDR2 is SYGVKD.

The rearrangement uses TRBV7-2 and TRBJ1-3; possible D gene TRBD1, 6 bases. CDR1 and CDR2 (germline): SGHTA, FQGNSA. Trimming took 3 bases from V and 6 from J, leaving 12 bases between them. There are 14 residues in the CDR3. CDR3 protein: CASSFSRGVNTIYF. As DNA, the CDR3 is TGTGCCAGCAGCTTTTCCAGGGGTGTAAACACCATATATTTT.

The V call is TRBV5-1, the J call TRBJ2-4; perhaps TRBD2 as D (5 bases). Between the trimmed V and J ends, which lost 1 base and 16 bases, there was a span of 18 bases. The V gene's germline CDR1 is SGHRS and CDR2 YFSETQ. The CDR3 length is 13 residues. The CDR3 nucleotides are TGCGCCAGCAGCTTGTTTATTGGCGGACTCCGTTACTTC. It encodes CASSLFIGGLRYF.

The chain combines TRBV7-2 with TRBJ2-7; D is ambiguous. The germline CDR1 and CDR2 sequences are SGHTA and FQGNSA. This CDR3 comprises 13 residues. V lost 2 bases and J 3 bases, leaving 8 bases between the germline ends. CDR3 protein: CASSLRHFYEQYF. CDR3 nucleotides: TGTGCCAGCAGCTTAAGACATTTCTACGAGCAGTACTTC.

J is TRBJ2-5 and V is TRBV23-1, with no clear D. TRBV23-1 is known as an ORF, though its function is uncertain. Trimming pared 4 bases from V and 1 base from J, leaving 4 bases between. The CDR3 loop spans 12 amino acids. The CDR3 protein is CASSRIQETQYF. In DNA form, the CDR3 reads TGCGCCAGCAGTCGGATCCAAGAGACCCAGTACTTC.

The CDR3 sequence: CASTITGRRSPQHF. Written as DNA, the CDR3 is TGTGCCAGTACCATTACAGGGAGGAGGTCGCCCCAGCATTTT. This chain connects TRBV19 to TRBJ1-5, with a possible D match to TRBD1 (6 bases). This CDR3 comprises 14 residues. The germline V and J ends were trimmed by 7 bases and 9 bases, with 19 bases remaining between them. Germline V gives CDR1 LNHDA, CDR2 SQIVND (reference sequence).

The gene calls are TRBV7-6 and TRBJ2-4; TRBD2 matches 9 bases. The CDR3 contains 15 residues. V lost 5 bases and J lost 0; bases outside the gene matches: 2. The germline V gene encodes CDR1 SGHVS and CDR2 FNYEAQ. The CDR3 here is CASSPSGIAKNIQYF. The DNA for the CDR3 is TGTGCCAGCAGCCCTAGCGGGATAGCCAAAAACATTCAGTACTTC. Based on the CDR3 plus reference TRBV7-6 and TRBJ2-4, the full variable domain is GAGVSQSPRYKVTKRGQDVALRCDPISGHVSLYWYRQALGQGPEFLTYFNYEAQQDKSGLPNDRFSAERPEGSISTLTIQRTEQRDSAMYRCASSPSGIAKNIQYFGAGTRLSVL.

This chain uses TRBV7-2 with TRBJ1-5; no definite D call. CDR3 size: 16 residues. From germline, CDR1 is SGHTA and CDR2 FQGNSA. V was cut by 2 bases and J by 7 bases, with 18 bases left in between. The CDR3: CASSLQGGSPEQPQHF. The CDR3 DNA sequence: TGTGCCAGCAGCTTACAAGGTGGGAGTCCAGAGCAGCCCCAGCATTTT.

This chain joins TRBV6-5 and TRBJ2-2; 7 bases line up with TRBD2. V trimming: 6 bases; J trimming: 0 bases; junction bases outside the gene matches: 4. Germline V lookup: CDR1 MNHEY, CDR2 SVGAGI. This CDR3 is 15 amino acids long. The CDR3 is CASRRDYANTGELFF. CDR3 DNA: TGTGCCAGCAGGAGGGACTACGCGAACACCGGGGAGCTGTTTTTT.

This clone was recorded a few times. V gene TRBV30 combines with J gene TRBJ2-2; D assignment may be TRBD1 or TRBD2 (5 bases each). This CDR3 has 14 residues. Germline CDR1 GTSNPN, CDR2 SVGIG (reference sequence). V was shortened by 5 bases and J by 0 bases, with 10 bases between the two germline ends. CDR3 in DNA: TGTGCCTGGGGGGGTGGCCCGAACACCGGGGAGCTGTTTTTT. Its translation: CAWGGGPNTGELFF. Supplemented by reference TRBV30 and TRBJ2-2, the full variable domain reads SQTIHQWPATLVQPVGSPLSLECTVEGTSNPNLYWYRQAAGRGLQLLFYSVGIGQISSEVPQNLSASRPQDRQFILSSKKLLLSDSGFYLCAWGGGPNTGELFFGEGSRLTVL.

The V gene is TRBV6-5, the J gene TRBJ2-7; TRBD1 or TRBD2 may be the D gene (5 bases each). The CDR3 totals 14 residues. V gave up 2 bases and J gave up 3 bases, with 11 bases separating them. Germline CDR1 and CDR2: MNHEY and SVGAGI. The CDR3 DNA sequence: TGTGCCAGCAGTTACAGTCTGGGGGACTACGAGCAGTACTTC. Protein product: CASSYSLGDYEQYF.

The chain couples TRBV5-6 to TRBJ1-4, with TRBD1 matching 7 bases. In germline, CDR1 is SGHDT, CDR2 YYEEEE. The J segment lost 12 bases and the V segment lost 5 bases, leaving 4 bases of the junction unmatched. The CDR3 is made up of 11 amino acids. CDR3 nucleotides: TGTGCCAGCAGTCGTGACAGGGAACTGTTTTTT. Translated, it gives CASSRDRELFF. Based on the CDR3 plus reference TRBV5-6 and TRBJ1-4, the full variable domain is DAGVTQSPTHLIKTRGQQVTLRCSPKSGHDTVSWYQQALGQGPQFIFQYYEEEERQRGNFPDRFSGHQFPNYSSELNVNALLLGDSALYLCASSRDRELFFGSGTQLSVL.

As DNA, the CDR3 is TGCGCCAGCCGCCAAGAGGCTACTAATGAAAAACTGTTTTTT. Translated: CASRQEATNEKLFF. The chain recombines TRBV5-1 with TRBJ1-4; D is ambiguous. Trimming stripped 7 bases from V and 2 bases from J, with 12 bases between. The CDR3 extends over 14 amino acids. Germline CDR1 and CDR2: SGHRS and YFSETQ.

Only a few counts were recorded for this clone. V and J are TRBV4-2 and TRBJ1-2, with D hard to call. V was clipped by 1 base and J by 7 bases, with 10 bases between them. The CDR3 length is 13 residues. CDR1 is LGHNA and CDR2 is YNFKEQ in the germline V gene. CDR3 sequence reads: CASSQVPGAGYTF. CDR3 bases: TGTGCCAGCAGCCAAGTCCCAGGTGCTGGCTACACCTTC.

This clone has just a few counts. The chain has TRBV7-2 and TRBJ2-7; the D call may be TRBD1 or TRBD2 (6 bases each). V gave up 9 bases and J gave up 5 bases, with 17 bases separating them. The CDR3 spans 13 residues. Germline V CDR1 and CDR2: SGHTA, FQGNSA. The CDR3: CASSGARGDEQYF. The CDR3 DNA is TGTGCCAGTTCGGGGGCTAGAGGCGACGAGCAGTACTTC.

The chain combines TRBV4-3 with TRBJ2-3; 9 bases line up with TRBD2. Germline values: CDR1 LGHNA, CDR2 YSLEER. The CDR3 covers 14 residues. V lost 3 bases and J lost 6; bases outside the gene matches: 4. CDR3 in amino acids: CASSHSGRRDTQYF. As DNA, the CDR3 is TGCGCCAGCAGCCATAGCGGGAGAAGGGATACGCAGTATTTT.

The chain joins TRBV6-5 to TRBJ1-1; D not certain. Trimming left V 5 bases short and J 1 base short, with 11 bases between. Germline V gives CDR1 MNHEY, CDR2 SVGAGI. The length of the CDR3 is 14 residues. The CDR3 region is CASSEPDGNTEAFF. The CDR3 DNA is TGTGCCAGCAGTGAACCAGACGGGAACACTGAAGCTTTCTTT.

This chain connects TRBV18 to TRBJ1-2; TRBD1 aligns across 7 bases. CDR1 KGHSH and CDR2 LQKENI come from the germline V gene. CDR3 size: 15 residues. V trimming: 5 bases; J trimming: 9 bases; junction bases outside the gene matches: 15. The CDR3, as DNA: TGTGCCAGCTCAGAGCGGGACAGCGACTTGGGAAGCTACACCTTC. Protein product: CASSERDSDLGSYTF. Supplemented by reference TRBV18 and TRBJ1-2, the full variable domain reads NAGVMQNPRHLVRRRGQEARLRCSPMKGHSHVYWYRQLPEEGLKFMVYLQKENIIDESGMPKERFSAEFPKEGPSILRIQQVVRGDSAAYFCASSERDSDLGSYTFGSGTRLTVV.

The CDR3 protein is CASSILAGQETQYF. The CDR3 DNA is TGTGCCAGCTCAATACTAGCGGGACAAGAGACCCAGTACTTC. V gene TRBV18 combines with J gene TRBJ2-5, with TRBD2 identical over 10 bases. Germline V lookup: CDR1 KGHSH, CDR2 LQKENI. This CDR3 has 14 amino acids. V gave up 5 bases and J gave up 2 bases; unmatched junction bases: 2.

V usage is TRBV5-1 and J usage is TRBJ2-7; no clear D gene. There are 15 residues in the CDR3. V lost 1 base, J lost 1 base, and 12 bases lay in between. Germline lookup yields CDR1 SGHRS and CDR2 YFSETQ. The CDR3 sequence is CASSLFSSQSYEQYF. The CDR3 DNA reads TGCGCCAGCAGCTTGTTTTCCAGCCAATCCTACGAGCAGTACTTC.

This clone was recorded once. The rearrangement joins TRBV2 to TRBJ2-3; 10 nucleotides align to TRBD2. The CDR3 sequence is 14 residues long. The germline V gene has CDR1 SNHLY and CDR2 FYNNEI. J gave up 4 bases and V 7 bases, and 5 bases lay outside the gene matches. The CDR3 protein is CASTLGLAADTQYF. The CDR3 DNA sequence: TGTGCCAGCACCCTCGGACTAGCGGCAGATACGCAGTATTTT.

J is TRBJ1-1 and V is TRBV5-1; D unresolved. The V end lost 0 bases, the J end lost 0 bases, and 6 bases lay between the germline ends. This CDR3 region has 14 residues. The germline CDR1 and CDR2 sequences are SGHRS and YFSETQ. Written as DNA, the CDR3 is TGCGCCAGCAGCTTGGCGAGGTTGAACACTGAAGCTTTCTTT. Amino acid sequence: CASSLARLNTEAFF.

CDR3 coding DNA: TGTGCCATCAGCCAAGCGGCGGGGGCTTTCTTT. This translates into CAISQAAGAFF. The chain couples TRBV10-3 to TRBJ1-1, with D hard to call. The V and J ends lost 6 bases and 11 bases respectively, with 13 bases between them. Per the germline V gene, CDR1 is ENHRY and CDR2 is SYGVKD. There are 11 residues in the CDR3.

The gene calls are TRBV5-1 and TRBJ2-7, with D maybe TRBD1 (5 bases). The CDR3 length is 13 residues. CDR1 is SGHRS, CDR2 YFSETQ, per germline. The germline V and J ends were trimmed by 3 bases and 7 bases, with 14 bases remaining between them. Here the CDR3 reads CASSSRASQEQYF. The CDR3 bases are TGCGCCAGCAGCTCCAGGGCCAGTCAGGAGCAGTACTTC.

This sequence joins TRBV7-2 and TRBJ1-3, with a tentative D call TRBD1 (6 bases). The V end lost 5 bases, the J end lost 0 bases, and 20 bases lay between the germline ends. Germline lookup yields CDR1 SGHTA and CDR2 FQGNSA. This CDR3 has 18 amino acids. CDR3 sequence reads: CASSLQPGGARSGNTIYF. The CDR3 bases are TGTGCCAGCAGCCTCCAGCCCGGGGGGGCCCGCTCTGGAAACACCATATATTTT.

This clone occurred once. J is TRBJ2-5 and V is TRBV29-1; the match to TRBD1 covers 9 bases. Per germline, CDR1 SQVTM and CDR2 ANQGSEA. This CDR3 region has 13 residues. The ends lost 7 bases at V and 4 bases at J; junction bases unmatched: 7. The CDR3 loop reads CSATGGVGETQYF. The DNA for the CDR3 is TGCAGCGCGACAGGGGGGGTTGGAGAGACCCAGTACTTC.

V and J are TRBV28 and TRBJ2-7; 11 bases align to TRBD2. The CDR3 loop spans 14 amino acids. Germline-derived CDR1 and CDR2 are MDHEN and SYDVKM. The trim removed 6 bases at V and 12 bases at J, leaving 13 bases unmatched. CDR3 region: CASSPPALAGDLYF. The DNA of the CDR3 is TGTGCCAGCAGCCCCCCGGCACTAGCGGGAGATCTGTACTTC.

This chain joins TRBV10-3 and TRBJ2-7; tentatively, D is TRBD1 or TRBD2 (5 bases each). The CDR3 extends over 14 amino acids. The germline V gene encodes CDR1 ENHRY and CDR2 SYGVKD. V shed 10 bases and J shed 3 bases, with 19 bases lying between them. The CDR3 here is CATLSGTGRYEQYF. The CDR3, as DNA: TGTGCCACGTTATCTGGGACCGGGCGCTACGAGCAGTACTTC.

V and J are TRBV5-1 and TRBJ1-5, with D perhaps TRBD1 (5 bases). The CDR3 runs 14 residues. Per germline, CDR1 SGHRS and CDR2 YFSETQ. Trimming shortened V by 4 bases and J by 6 bases, and 14 bases separated the two germline ends. The CDR3 DNA reads TGCGCCAGCAGCAACGGGGGTTTAGGTCAGCCCCAGCATTTT. Translation: CASSNGGLGQPQHF. Together with reference TRBV5-1 and TRBJ1-5, the CDR3 gives the full variable domain: KAGVTQTPRYLIKTRGQQVTLSCSPISGHRSVSWYQQTPGQGLQFLFEYFSETQRNKGNFPGRFSGRQFSNSRSEMNVSTLELGDSALYLCASSNGGLGQPQHFGDGTRLSIL.